The 21 T cell receptor beta chains given below trace back to one sample, sequenced in a study of response to subunit inactivated influenza vaccine. TCRdb called the RT-PCR reads again in MiXCR, with one record for every CDR3 protein. The sample lists 280,000 or so distinct CDR3 sequences; just over 20% were seen once. The sequencing here drew on PBMCs from blood, taken roughly 20 months after vaccination. All receptors come from a man in his fifties or sixties who received an inactivated influenza vaccine.

The sample holds many counts of this clonotype. CDR3 nucleotide sequence: TGTGCCAGCAGCCTAAATCGGGGACAGGGTGGAGGCTACACCTTC. Its protein is CASSLNRGQGGGYTF. The chain joins TRBV7-2 to TRBJ1-2; 9 bases are shared with TRBD1. The CDR3 length is 15 residues. Germline V CDR1 and CDR2: SGHTA, FQGNSA. With V trimmed by 5 bases and J by 8 bases, 12 bases remained unmatched.

This clonotype was seen only a few times. The chain recombines TRBV4-1 with TRBJ1-5; D possibly corresponds to TRBD1 (6 bases). The ends were cut back, 3 bases at V and 8 bases at J, with 8 bases in the middle. Germline V gene lookup returns CDR1 MGHRA and CDR2 YSYEKL. This CDR3 region has 12 residues. The CDR3 nucleotides read TGCGCCAGCAGCCACCCAGGGGAGCCCCAGCATTTT. This codes for CASSHPGEPQHF.

This clonotype was counted only a few times. The chain combines TRBV5-1 with TRBJ1-1; tentatively, D is TRBD1 (5 bases). Germline assignment: CDR1 SGHRS and CDR2 YFSETQ. This CDR3 spans 18 amino acids. V lost 2 bases to trimming and J lost 0 bases, with 20 bases between them. Here the CDR3 reads CASSFYGQQGSMNTEAFF. The CDR3 DNA reads TGCGCCAGCAGCTTCTACGGACAACAAGGGAGCATGAACACTGAAGCTTTCTTT.

The chain joins TRBV2 to TRBJ2-3; 9 positions match TRBD1. The germline V gene has CDR1 SNHLY and CDR2 FYNNEI. The CDR3 covers 15 residues. The J segment lost 2 bases and the V segment lost 6 bases, leaving 6 bases of the junction unmatched. The CDR3 sequence is CASRAGQGYTDTQYF. The CDR3 region has the DNA TGTGCCAGCAGGGCCGGACAGGGGTACACAGATACGCAGTATTTT.

There are many counts of this clonotype. The chain recombines TRBV7-2 with TRBJ1-2, with a tentative D call TRBD1 (6 bases). Germline CDR1 and CDR2: SGHTA and FQGNSA. Between the trimmed V and J ends, which lost 5 bases and 0 bases, there was a span of 16 bases. The CDR3 sequence is 16 residues long. DNA for the CDR3: TGTGCCAGCAGCCTAACTGGGGGCAGAGCTAACTATGGCTACACCTTC. This sequence encodes CASSLTGGRANYGYTF.

This clonotype occurred a few times. This rearrangement joins TRBV7-9 to TRBJ2-4; D gene uncertain. Per germline, CDR1 SEHNR and CDR2 FQNEAQ (reference sequence). The CDR3 runs to 12 residues. V was pared by 3 bases and J by 6 bases, with 6 bases between. In nucleotides, the CDR3 is TGTGCCAGCAGCTTGACGGGAAACATTCAGTACTTC. Encoded protein: CASSLTGNIQYF.

This clonotype has just a few counts. The chain carries TRBV12-3 or TRBV12-4 and TRBJ2-1; 10 bases fit TRBD2. The CDR3 is made up of 15 amino acids. Trimming cost V 3 bases and J 7 bases; bases outside gene matches: 6. CDR3 DNA: TGTGCCAGCAGTTTTTTCGATAGCGGGAGGAATGAGCAGTTCTTC. Translation gives CASSFFDSGRNEQFF.

This clonotype was recorded many times. This chain links TRBV10-2 with TRBJ1-6, with 9 bases matching TRBD1. The CDR3 totals 17 residues. V trimming: 7 bases; J trimming: 13 bases; junction bases outside the gene matches: 20. Germline V gives CDR1 WSHSY, CDR2 SAAADI. The CDR3 reads CASILLDRGPLGRPLHF. The CDR3 coding sequence is TGCGCCAGCATTCTACTGGACAGGGGCCCCCTTGGGCGGCCCCTCCACTTT.

The V call is TRBV20-1, the J call TRBJ2-3, with 16 bases matching TRBD2. This CDR3 spans 16 amino acids. V trimming: 0 bases; J trimming: 6 bases; junction bases outside the gene matches: 3. Looked up from germline, CDR1 is DFQATT and CDR2 is SNEGSKA (reference sequence). The CDR3 protein is CSAREGLAGGFDTQYF. In DNA form, the CDR3 reads TGCAGTGCTAGAGAGGGACTAGCGGGGGGGTTCGATACGCAGTATTTT.

This clonotype showed up just a few times. The chain joins TRBV3-1 to TRBJ2-5; the D gene is possibly TRBD1 (6 bases). Germline values: CDR1 LGHDT, CDR2 YNNKEL (reference sequence). The V end lost 4 bases, the J end lost 4 bases, and 16 bases lay between the germline ends. The CDR3 is 15 residues long. The CDR3 sequence is CASSPQGFERETQYF. CDR3 bases: TGTGCCAGCAGCCCTCAGGGGTTTGAGAGAGAGACCCAGTACTTC.

In its sample, this clonotype was seen a few times. The genes are TRBV28 and TRBJ1-5; the D gene is possibly TRBD1 (5 bases). The ends were cut back, 2 bases at V and 0 bases at J, with 17 bases in the middle. Germline V lookup: CDR1 MDHEN, CDR2 SYDVKM. The CDR3 contains 18 residues. The chain's CDR3 is CASSLLIPGRDSNQPQHF. CDR3 bases: TGTGCCAGCAGTTTACTTATTCCGGGACGGGATAGCAATCAGCCCCAGCATTTT.

In this sample, this clonotype turned up a few times. The chain employs TRBV10-3 and TRBJ1-1; 9 nucleotides agree with TRBD1. The germline V gene encodes CDR1 ENHRY and CDR2 SYGVKD. V was clipped by 5 bases and J by 1 base; unmatched bases: 5. The CDR3 is made up of 15 amino acids. The CDR3 region is CAISTPGQGNTEAFF. The CDR3 DNA reads TGTGCCATCAGTACCCCGGGACAGGGGAACACTGAAGCTTTCTTT.

This clonotype was recorded a few times. The rearrangement uses TRBV7-2 and TRBJ1-1; D ambiguous. Between the trimmed V and J ends, which lost 7 bases and 1 base, there was a span of 13 bases. Germline CDR1 SGHTA, CDR2 FQGNSA. CDR3 length equals 14 residues. CDR3 amino acids: CASKLGLGNTEAFF. In DNA form, the CDR3 reads TGTGCCAGCAAGCTTGGTTTGGGGAACACTGAAGCTTTCTTT.

The genes are TRBV5-4 and TRBJ1-2; 10 bases match TRBD1. The length of the CDR3 is 13 residues. J lost 10 bases, V lost 3 bases, and 6 bases had no gene match. The germline V gene has CDR1 SGHNT and CDR2 YYREEE (reference sequence). The DNA for the CDR3 is TGTGCCAGCAGCTGGACAGGGGGGGGAATCTACACCTTC. The encoded protein is CASSWTGGGIYTF. Drawing the rest from reference TRBV5-4 and TRBJ1-2, the complete variable domain is ETGVTQSPTHLIKTRGQQVTLRCSSQSGHNTVSWYQQALGQGPQFIFQYYREEENGRGNFPPRFSGLQFPNYSSELNVNALELDDSALYLCASSWTGGGIYTFGSGTRLTVV.

A word on this clonotype: Given the absence of the conserved phenylalanine or tryptophan at the CDR3 end, a read error is likely. The chain links TRBV5-1 to TRBJ2-4; 9 bases are a match to TRBD2. Germline V lookup: CDR1 SGHRS, CDR2 YFSETQ. This CDR3 contains 16 residues. The junction had 3 bases not matched to a gene; V was cut back by 0 bases and J by 2 bases. In DNA form, the CDR3 reads TGCGCCAGCAGCTTGGAACTAGCGGGTACCAAAAACATTCAGTACCTC. It translates to CASSLELAGTKNIQYL.

This sequence joins TRBV14 and TRBJ1-3, with D unresolved. This CDR3 contains 15 residues. Germline CDR1 and CDR2: SGHDN and FVKESK. V was pared by 4 bases and J by 7 bases, with 17 bases between. The CDR3 coding sequence is TGTGCCAGCAGCCCGGGCTTCTTACTATGGAACACCATATATTTT. Protein: CASSPGFLLWNTIYF.

This chain joins TRBV12-3 or TRBV12-4 and TRBJ2-3, with TRBD1 matching 7 bases. This CDR3 contains 14 residues. The V gene end was trimmed by 6 bases and the J gene end by 2 bases; junction bases not matched to a gene: 5. For the CDR3, the DNA is TGTGCCAGCAGGTCTGGGACAGACACAGATACGCAGTATTTT. Its protein product is CASRSGTDTDTQYF.

The chain joins TRBV20-1 to TRBJ2-1, with D possibly being TRBD1 or TRBD2 (5 bases each). In germline, CDR1 is DFQATT, CDR2 SNEGSKA (reference sequence). V lost 6 bases and J lost 3, with 15 bases in between. The CDR3 is 14 residues long. The CDR3: CSAARWGIYNEQFF. The DNA for the CDR3 is TGCAGTGCGGCCAGGTGGGGGATCTACAATGAGCAGTTCTTC.

The genes are TRBV7-6 and TRBJ2-7, with 7 bases lining up with TRBD1. CDR3 length equals 16 residues. J gave up 3 bases and V 0 bases, and 8 bases lay outside the gene matches. Germline-derived CDR1 and CDR2 are SGHVS and FNYEAQ. In DNA, the CDR3 is TGTGCCAGCAGCTTAGCGAGGGCAGGGGGAAACTACGAGCAGTACTTC. As protein: CASSLARAGGNYEQYF. The complete variable domain, with remaining parts taken from reference TRBV7-6 and TRBJ2-7, reads GAGVSQSPRYKVTKRGQDVALRCDPISGHVSLYWYRQALGQGPEFLTYFNYEAQQDKSGLPNDRFSAERPEGSISTLTIQRTEQRDSAMYRCASSLARAGGNYEQYFGPGTRLTVT.

This clonotype was counted at least ten times. V usage is TRBV7-2 and J usage is TRBJ2-7; 7 positions match TRBD2. Germline CDR1 and CDR2: SGHTA and FQGNSA. The CDR3 contains 16 residues. The ends lost 3 bases at V and 0 bases at J; junction bases unmatched: 8. DNA for the CDR3: TGTGCCAGCAGCTTTAGCGGGTTTTCTAGCTCCTACGAGCAGTACTTC. It yields the protein CASSFSGFSSSYEQYF.

This clonotype has a handful of counts. The CDR3 loop reads CASTTAPGNTEAFF. For the CDR3, the DNA is TGTGCCAGCACGACAGCACCGGGGAACACTGAAGCTTTCTTT. The V call is TRBV27, the J call TRBJ1-1, with a tentative D call TRBD1 (5 bases). There are 14 residues in the CDR3. Trimming shortened V by 7 bases and J by 1 base, and 13 bases separated the two germline ends. Germline loops: CDR1 MNHEY, CDR2 SMNVEV (reference sequence).